Listed below are T cell receptor beta chains from one sample, sequenced in a study of CD4 T cells in relation to SARS-CoV-2 and coronaviruses. Only in-frame clones appear in the TCRdb table, and some are missing; sequencing was by immunoSEQ multiplex PCR. The profile shows 25,000 to 30,000 clones, around 78% of them singletons. For these receptors, no antigen is known. The sequenced sample was CD4+ T cells from PBMCs, cultured in vitro. The receptors originated from a human donor in good health. CDR3s leave out the opening cysteine and the closing phenylalanine or tryptophan. The D gene is left open where the match is weak.

TRBJ2-6 | TRBV7-8 | TRBD2 | ASSGRVAGVSGANVLT
TRBJ2-1 | TRBV29-1 | TRBD2 | SVSGGSNEQF
TRBJ2-4 | TRBV4-1 | - | ASSLQGLAKNIQY
TRBJ2-5 | TRBV4-1 | TRBD2 | ASSLFATSGGETQY
TRBJ2-2 | TRBV5-4 | - | ASSPGTPVFGELF
TRBJ1-2 | TRBV6-2/TRBV6-3 | - | ASSYDGIYGYT
TRBJ2-7 | TRBV6-6 | - | ASSYTEGTAYEQY
TRBJ1-1 | TRBV11-2 | TRBD1 | ASSLATGTGFVGEAF
TRBJ2-7 | TRBV7-2 | TRBD2 | ASSPWGGVGQY
TRBJ2-7 | TRBV7-8 | TRBD2 | ASSKLANPYEQY
TRBJ2-3 | TRBV11-2 | - | ASSPPWGTDTQY
TRBJ2-5 | TRBV10-3 | - | AISERGWYQETQY
TRBJ2-5 | TRBV10-3 | - | AISAGSAETQY
TRBJ2-1 | TRBV6-5 | TRBD1 | ASKRDRGRNEQF
TRBJ2-3 | TRBV12-3/TRBV12-4 | - | ASSFGTDTQY
TRBJ2-7 | TRBV6-5 | - | ASHAGVSYEQY
TRBJ2-7 | TRBV12-3/TRBV12-4 | - | ASSLMEVGEQY
TRBJ2-5 | TRBV7-9 | TRBD1 | ASSFKGDSRLETQY
TRBJ2-1 | TRBV11-3 | TRBD2 | ASSLAASGVNNEQF
TRBJ2-5 | TRBV19 | TRBD1 | ASSIGQGVTETQY
TRBJ2-2 | TRBV5-4 | TRBD2 | ASSRDYNTGELF
TRBJ1-1 | TRBV25-1 | TRBD1 | ASSAVLGQGVGNTEAF
TRBJ1-1 | TRBV7-2 | - | ASSFPGTNTEAF
TRBJ2-3 | TRBV7-2 | - | ASSLWGTPDTQY
TRBJ2-3 | TRBV6-2/TRBV6-3 | - | ASSYQETDTQY
TRBJ2-1 | TRBV25-1 | - | ASSEFGAVNNEQF
TRBJ2-7 | TRBV5-6 | - | ASSLPGNSYEQY
TRBJ1-2 | TRBV7-9 | - | ASSLEAVHGGGYT
TRBJ1-4 | TRBV10-2 | - | ASRAQGPNEKLF
TRBJ2-5 | TRBV12-3/TRBV12-4 | - | ASGNLKTQY
TRBJ2-5 | TRBV13 | - | ASSLKLAGFLQETQY
TRBJ2-3 | TRBV5-1 | - | ASSQLAGDTQY
TRBJ1-2 | TRBV19 | TRBD1 | ASTRQGKEGYT
TRBJ2-2 | TRBV11-3 | - | ASSLRVSTGELF
TRBJ1-1 | TRBV6-2/TRBV6-3 | TRBD1 | ASSYSGQAYTEAF
TRBJ2-3 | TRBV7-2 | TRBD2 | ASSFQYGGSLMGY